The T cell receptor (beta chain) under discussion was sequenced for a study of T cell changes during pregnancy in multiple sclerosis. The data were produced by immunoSEQ multiplex PCR, yet TCRdb's version contains in-frame clones alone and is incomplete. The sample gives about 110,000 clones, 92% of which show up once; less than 0.85% is in the top ten. This clone was recorded only once. The sequence came from a female donor in good health, enrolled as a control in a pregnancy study. The sample was peripheral blood, taken in the third trimester of pregnancy.

The CDR3: CASSQGGQRNYGYTF. The CDR3 DNA reads TGTGCCAGCAGCCAAGGGGGACAGCGCAACTATGGCTACACCTTC. This chain uses TRBV6-5 with TRBJ1-2; 7 bases fit TRBD1. V lost 6 bases, J lost 2 bases, and 9 bases stayed unmatched. This CDR3 spans 15 amino acids. In germline, CDR1 is MNHEY, CDR2 SVGAGI.